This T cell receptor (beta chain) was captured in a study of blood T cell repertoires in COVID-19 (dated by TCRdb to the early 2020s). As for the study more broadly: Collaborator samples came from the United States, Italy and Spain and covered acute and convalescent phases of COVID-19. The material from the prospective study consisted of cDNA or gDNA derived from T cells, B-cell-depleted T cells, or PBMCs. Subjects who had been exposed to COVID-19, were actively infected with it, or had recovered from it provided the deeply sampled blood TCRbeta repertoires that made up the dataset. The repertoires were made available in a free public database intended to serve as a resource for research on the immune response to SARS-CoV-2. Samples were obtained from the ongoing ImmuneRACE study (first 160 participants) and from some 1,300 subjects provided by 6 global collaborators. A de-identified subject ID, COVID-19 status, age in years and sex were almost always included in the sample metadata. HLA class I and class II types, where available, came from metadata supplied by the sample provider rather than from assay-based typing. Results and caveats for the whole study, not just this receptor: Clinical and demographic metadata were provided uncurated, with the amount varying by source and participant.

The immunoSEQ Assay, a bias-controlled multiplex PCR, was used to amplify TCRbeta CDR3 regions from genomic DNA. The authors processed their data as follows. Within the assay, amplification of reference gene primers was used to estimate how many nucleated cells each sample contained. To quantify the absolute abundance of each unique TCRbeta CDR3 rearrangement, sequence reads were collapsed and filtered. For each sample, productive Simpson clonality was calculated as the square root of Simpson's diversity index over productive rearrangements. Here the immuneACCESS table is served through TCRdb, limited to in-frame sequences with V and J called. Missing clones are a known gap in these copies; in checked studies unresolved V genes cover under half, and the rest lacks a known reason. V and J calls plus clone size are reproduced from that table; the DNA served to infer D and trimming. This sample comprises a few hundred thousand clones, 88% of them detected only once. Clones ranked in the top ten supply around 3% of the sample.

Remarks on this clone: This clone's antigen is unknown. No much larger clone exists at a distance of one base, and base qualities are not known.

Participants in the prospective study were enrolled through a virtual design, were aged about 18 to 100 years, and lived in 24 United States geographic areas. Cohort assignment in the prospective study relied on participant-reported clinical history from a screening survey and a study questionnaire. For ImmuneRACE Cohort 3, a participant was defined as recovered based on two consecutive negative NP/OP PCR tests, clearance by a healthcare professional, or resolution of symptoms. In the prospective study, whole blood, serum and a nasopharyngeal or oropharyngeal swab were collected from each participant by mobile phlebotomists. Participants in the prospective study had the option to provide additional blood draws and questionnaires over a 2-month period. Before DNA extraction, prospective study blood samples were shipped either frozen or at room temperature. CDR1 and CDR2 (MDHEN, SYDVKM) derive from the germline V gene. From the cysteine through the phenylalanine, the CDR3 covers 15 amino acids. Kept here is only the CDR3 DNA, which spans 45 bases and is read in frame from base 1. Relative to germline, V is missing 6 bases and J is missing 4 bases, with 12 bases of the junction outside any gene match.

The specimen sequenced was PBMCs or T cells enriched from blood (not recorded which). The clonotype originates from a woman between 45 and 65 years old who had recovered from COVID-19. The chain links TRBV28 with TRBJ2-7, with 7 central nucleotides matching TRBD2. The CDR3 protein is CASRVKRGGPYEQYF. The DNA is TGTGCCAGCAGAGTCAAGAGGGGAGGGCCGTACGAGCAGTACTTC.